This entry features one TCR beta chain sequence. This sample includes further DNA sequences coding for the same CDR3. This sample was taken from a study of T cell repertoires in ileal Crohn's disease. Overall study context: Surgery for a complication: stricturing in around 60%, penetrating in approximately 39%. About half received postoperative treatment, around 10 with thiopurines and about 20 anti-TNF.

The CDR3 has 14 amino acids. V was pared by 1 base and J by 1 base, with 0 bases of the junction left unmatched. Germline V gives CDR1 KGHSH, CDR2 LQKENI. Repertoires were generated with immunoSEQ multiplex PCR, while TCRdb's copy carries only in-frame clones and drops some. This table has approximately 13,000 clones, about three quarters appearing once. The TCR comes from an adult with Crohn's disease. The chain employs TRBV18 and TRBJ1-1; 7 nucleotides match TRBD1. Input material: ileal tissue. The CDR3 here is CASSPRQGNTEAFF. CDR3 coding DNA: TGTGCCAGCTCACCACGACAGGGGAACACTGAAGCTTTCTTT.